Below, 21 T cell receptor beta chains from the same sample are listed, as sequenced in a study of T-cell reconstitution after alpha-beta-depleted transplantation in children. Preparing the TCRbeta library involved the use of unique molecular identifiers. A single record per CDR3 protein comes from TCRdb applying MiXCR to the PCR reads. The data show 600,000 to 700,000 distinct CDR3 sequences, roughly 15% seen once. The sample consisted of PBMCs from the stem cell graft donor, taken from the stem cell graft. These TCRs come from a human donor who donated a stem cell graft to a child with acute myeloid leukemia.

A remark on this clonotype: Being one base from a much bigger clone, this may be a read error. V and J are TRBV7-2 and TRBJ2-5, with no clear D. The CDR3 length is 12 residues. The germline V gene has CDR1 SGHTA and CDR2 FQGNSA. V gave up 4 bases and J gave up 7 bases, with 10 bases separating them. Written as DNA, the CDR3 is TGTGCCAGCAGCTCCGTTACTTTGACCCAGTACTTC. Its translation: CASSSVTLTQYF.

This clonotype was seen only a few times. The chain links TRBV7-8 to TRBJ2-2; D possibly uses TRBD1 or TRBD2 (5 bases each). V lost 5 bases, J lost 0 bases, and 10 bases lay in between. CDR1 SGHVS and CDR2 FQNEAQ come from the germline V gene. The CDR3 is 15 residues long. Here the CDR3 reads CASSAGTSNTGELFF. The DNA for the CDR3 is TGTGCCAGCAGCGCCGGGACGTCGAACACCGGGGAGCTGTTTTTT.

The chain carries TRBV24-1 and TRBJ2-3; no clear D. The CDR3 loop spans 13 amino acids. V was pared by 3 bases and J by 3 bases, with 6 bases between. Per germline, CDR1 KGHDR and CDR2 SFDVKD. CDR3 nucleotides: TGTGCCACCAGTGATGATGTGACAGATACGCAGTATTTT. This codes for CATSDDVTDTQYF.

A few counts support this clonotype. J is TRBJ1-4 and V is TRBV4-3; 7 bases match TRBD1. CDR1 is LGHNA, CDR2 YSLEER, per germline. Trimming removed 0 bases from V and 10 bases from J; junction bases left unmatched: 8. CDR3 length equals 15 residues. The DNA for the CDR3 is TGCGCCAGCAGCCAAGATCTCGGAGGGGGCGGAAAACTGTTTTTT. It is translated as CASSQDLGGGGKLFF.

This clonotype has at least ten counts. V usage is TRBV20-1 and J usage is TRBJ1-1; a possible D gene is TRBD1 (5 bases). The CDR3 runs 12 residues. Germline CDR1 DFQATT, CDR2 SNEGSKA (reference sequence). The V end was cut by 7 bases, the J end by 6 bases, with 15 bases between. CDR3 in amino acids: CSVGTGFAEAFF. CDR3 DNA sequence: TGCAGTGTTGGTACAGGCTTCGCTGAAGCTTTCTTT.

This clonotype was seen ten or more times. The CDR3 reads CSAPAGARETQYF. The CDR3 DNA reads TGCAGTGCCCCCGCAGGGGCTAGGGAGACCCAGTACTTC. The chain combines TRBV20-1 with TRBJ2-5; D may be TRBD1 (6 bases). There are 13 residues in the CDR3. V was clipped by 6 bases and J by 5 bases, with 16 bases between them. The germline gives CDR1 DFQATT, CDR2 SNEGSKA (reference sequence).

This clonotype was counted between two and nine times. The V gene is TRBV7-8, the J gene TRBJ2-1; tentatively, D is TRBD1 (5 bases). This CDR3 is built from 15 residues. Germline V CDR1 and CDR2: SGHVS, FQNEAQ. Trimming shortened V by 5 bases and J by 2 bases, and 13 bases separated the two germline ends. The CDR3: CASSPQGGTYNEQFF. In nucleotides, the CDR3 is TGTGCCAGCAGCCCCCAGGGTGGGACCTACAATGAGCAGTTCTTC.

Turning to this clonotype: A clone one base away is much larger, so this may be a read error. The chain employs TRBV20-1 and TRBJ2-1; tentatively, D is TRBD1 (5 bases). CDR3 length equals 15 residues. CDR1 DFQATT and CDR2 SNEGSKA come from the germline V gene (reference sequence). DNA for the CDR3: TGCAGTGCTAGAGAAGGGGCGAGCTCCTACAATGACCAGTTCTTC. Its protein is CSAREGASSYNDQFF.

Many counts were recorded for this clonotype. V and J are TRBV12-3 or TRBV12-4 and TRBJ1-2; D is unresolved. The CDR3 length is 13 residues. V lost 5 bases and J lost 7, with 14 bases in between. The CDR3, as DNA: TGTGCCAGCAGTCCCCGGGAACTCCGTGGCTACACCTTC. This gives the protein CASSPRELRGYTF.

The chain carries TRBV7-8 and TRBJ1-6; no clear D. Trimming removed 2 bases from V and 0 bases from J, with 8 bases in between. CDR1 is SGHVS, CDR2 FQNEAQ, per germline. The CDR3 loop spans 16 amino acids. In DNA, the CDR3 is TGTGCCAGCAGCTTAACGATCAGCTCCTATAATTCACCCCTCCACTTT. This sequence encodes CASSLTISSYNSPLHF.

In this sample, this clonotype turned up a few times. The chain employs TRBV11-2 and TRBJ2-7; D remains unclear. Deletions cut 3 bases from V and 0 bases from J, with 9 bases between. Germline lookup yields CDR1 SGHAT and CDR2 FQNNGV. The CDR3 consists of 14 residues. The DNA for the CDR3 is TGTGCCAGCAGCTTGGGAAGAGACTCCTACGAGCAGTACGTC. Its translation: CASSLGRDSYEQYV.

This clonotype came up a few times. The chain carries TRBV7-2 and TRBJ2-7; 10 bases map to TRBD2. CDR3 length: 15 amino acids. Germline V gene data show CDR1 as SGHTA and CDR2 as FQGNSA. Trimming removed 5 bases from V and 1 base from J; junction bases left unmatched: 5. The CDR3 DNA is TGTGCCAGCAGCGATAGCGGGGGGTCTTCCTACGAGCAGTACTTC. Protein sequence: CASSDSGGSSYEQYF.

This clonotype was observed at least ten times. This chain uses TRBV7-6 with TRBJ2-2, with D possibly being TRBD2 (6 bases). The CDR3 totals 14 residues. V was cut by 3 bases and J by 7 bases, with 12 bases left in between. The V gene's germline CDR1 is SGHVS and CDR2 FNYEAQ. The CDR3 DNA sequence: TGTGCCAGCAGCTTGGAGGGAAGGATCGGGGAGCTGTTTTTT. Translated, it gives CASSLEGRIGELFF.

In this sample, this clonotype turned up a few times. The gene calls are TRBV28 and TRBJ1-1; the D is unclear. V was trimmed by 6 bases and J by 7 bases, leaving 12 bases between them. Germline V gene lookup returns CDR1 MDHEN and CDR2 SYDVKM. This CDR3 is built from 12 residues. CDR3 nucleotide sequence: TGTGCCAGCAGCACTCAATGGGTTGAAGCTTTCTTT. Encoded protein: CASSTQWVEAFF.

This clonotype showed up many times. The chain joins TRBV9 to TRBJ2-7; D ambiguous. Germline loops: CDR1 SGDLS, CDR2 YYNGEE. Deletions cut 2 bases from V and 3 bases from J, with 0 bases between. CDR3 length: 10 amino acids. The CDR3 coding sequence is TGTGCCAGCAGCGTCTACGAGCAGTACGTC. Translating it yields CASSVYEQYV.

With regard to this clonotype: A junction end diverges from the germline sequence, so it may reflect a read error. V gene TRBV20-1 combines with J gene TRBJ1-3, with no clear D. This CDR3 region has 16 residues. Per germline, CDR1 DFQATT and CDR2 SNEGSKA (reference sequence). The CDR3 DNA reads TGCTGTGCTAGAGCGGAGGGCAGCCACTCTGGAAACACCATATATTTT. It yields the protein CCARAEGSHSGNTIYF.

This clonotype was recorded a few times. The V and J genes are TRBV5-5 and TRBJ2-6; unclear D gene. CDR3 length: 17 residues. V was clipped by 0 bases and J by 0 bases, with 10 bases between them. Germline V CDR1 and CDR2: SGHKS, YYEKEE (reference sequence). The CDR3 region is CASSLAVPLSGANVLTF. CDR3 nucleotides: TGTGCCAGCAGCTTGGCGGTACCTCTCTCTGGGGCCAACGTCCTGACTTTC.

The chain joins TRBV20-1 to TRBJ1-2; D gene ambiguous. The CDR3 spans 15 residues. Germline CDR1 is DFQATT and CDR2 is SNEGSKA (reference sequence). V was clipped by 1 base and J by 0 bases, with 12 bases between them. The CDR3 region has the DNA TGCAGTGCTAGAGGTGGTCAGGTCGCTAACTATGGCTACACCTTC. Amino acid sequence: CSARGGQVANYGYTF.

This clonotype was picked up many times. This sequence joins TRBV20-1 and TRBJ2-3; 9 bases are a match to TRBD2. V dropped 5 bases and J dropped 5; count of bases not matched to a gene: 23. Germline values: CDR1 DFQATT, CDR2 SNEGSKA (reference sequence). The CDR3 covers 19 residues. The CDR3 coding sequence is TGCAGTGCTTCCCCCCCCGTGTCGGGAGAGCGGGGGGTGGTAGATACGCAGTATTTT. It encodes CSASPPVSGERGVVDTQYF.

This clonotype has a count of ten or more. This chain joins TRBV20-1 and TRBJ2-3, with 7 bases that match TRBD2. V was clipped by 5 bases and J by 2 bases; unmatched bases: 4. CDR1 and CDR2 from the germline V gene are DFQATT and SNEGSKA (reference sequence). The CDR3 loop spans 13 amino acids. CDR3 protein: CSAWGGTTDTQYF. In DNA form, the CDR3 reads TGCAGTGCTTGGGGGGGGACCACAGATACGCAGTATTTT.

This chain uses TRBV5-6 with TRBJ2-1; 7 bases are a match to TRBD1. CDR1 SGHDT and CDR2 YYEEEE come from the germline V gene. The CDR3 spans 16 residues. Trimming removed 1 base from V and 10 bases from J; junction bases left unmatched: 14. Written as DNA, the CDR3 is TGTGCCAGCAGCTTGTTGTCAGAACAGGGGAGTCGGGAGCAGTTCTTC. Translated, it gives CASSLLSEQGSREQFF.